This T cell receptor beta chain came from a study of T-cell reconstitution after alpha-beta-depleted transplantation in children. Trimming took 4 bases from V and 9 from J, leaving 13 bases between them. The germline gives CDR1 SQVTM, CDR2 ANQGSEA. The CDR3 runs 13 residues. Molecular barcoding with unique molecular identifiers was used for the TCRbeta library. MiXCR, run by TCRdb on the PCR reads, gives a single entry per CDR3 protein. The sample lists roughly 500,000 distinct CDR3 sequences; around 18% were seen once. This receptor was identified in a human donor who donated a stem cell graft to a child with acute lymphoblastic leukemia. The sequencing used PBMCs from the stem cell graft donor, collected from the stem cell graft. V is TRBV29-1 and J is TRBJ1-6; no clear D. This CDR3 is CSVGLDTGSPLHF. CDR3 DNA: TGCAGCGTTGGGCTAGACACTGGTTCACCCCTCCACTTT.